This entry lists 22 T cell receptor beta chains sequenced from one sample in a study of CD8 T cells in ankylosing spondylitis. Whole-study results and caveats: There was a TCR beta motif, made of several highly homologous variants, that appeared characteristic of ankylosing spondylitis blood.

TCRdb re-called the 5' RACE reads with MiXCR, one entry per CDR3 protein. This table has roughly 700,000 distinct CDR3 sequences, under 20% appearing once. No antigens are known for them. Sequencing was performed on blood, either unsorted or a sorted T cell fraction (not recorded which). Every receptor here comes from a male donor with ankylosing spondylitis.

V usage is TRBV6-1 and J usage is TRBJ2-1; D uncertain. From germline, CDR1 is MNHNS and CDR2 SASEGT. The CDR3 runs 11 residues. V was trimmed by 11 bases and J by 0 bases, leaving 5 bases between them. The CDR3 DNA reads TGTGCCTTGCGCTCCTACAATGAGCAGTTCTTC. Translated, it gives CALRSYNEQFF.

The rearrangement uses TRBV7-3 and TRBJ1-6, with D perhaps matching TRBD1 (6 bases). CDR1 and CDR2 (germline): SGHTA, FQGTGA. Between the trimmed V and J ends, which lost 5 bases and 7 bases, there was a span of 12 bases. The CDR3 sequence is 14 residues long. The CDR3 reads CASSVQGWNSPLHF. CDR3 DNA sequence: TGTGCCAGCAGCGTACAGGGATGGAATTCACCCCTCCACTTT.

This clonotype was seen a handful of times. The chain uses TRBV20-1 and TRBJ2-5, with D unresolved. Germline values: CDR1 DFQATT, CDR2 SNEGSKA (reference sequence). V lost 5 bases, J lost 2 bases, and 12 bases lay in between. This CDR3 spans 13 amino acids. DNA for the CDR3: TGCAGTGCTCACGGTCTAGATCAAGAGACCCAGTACTTC. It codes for CSAHGLDQETQYF.

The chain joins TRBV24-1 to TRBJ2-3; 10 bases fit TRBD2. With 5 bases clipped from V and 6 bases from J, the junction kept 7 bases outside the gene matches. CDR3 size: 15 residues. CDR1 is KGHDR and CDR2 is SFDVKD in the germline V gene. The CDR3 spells CATSASSGGQDTQYF. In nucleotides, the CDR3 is TGTGCCACCAGTGCGTCTAGCGGGGGACAGGATACGCAGTATTTT.

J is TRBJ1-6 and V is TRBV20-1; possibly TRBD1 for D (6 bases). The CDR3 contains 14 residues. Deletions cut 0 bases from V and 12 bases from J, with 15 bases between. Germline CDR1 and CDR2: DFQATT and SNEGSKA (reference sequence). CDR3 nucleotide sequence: TGCAGTGCTAGAGAAATTAGGACAGCGGGACCCCTCCACTTT. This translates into CSAREIRTAGPLHF.

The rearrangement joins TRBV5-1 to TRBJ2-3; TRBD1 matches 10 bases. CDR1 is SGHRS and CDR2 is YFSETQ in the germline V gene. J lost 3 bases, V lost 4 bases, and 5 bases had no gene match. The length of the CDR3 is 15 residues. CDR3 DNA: TGCGCCAGCAGCCCGGGACAGGGGCAGACAGATACGCAGTATTTT. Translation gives CASSPGQGQTDTQYF.

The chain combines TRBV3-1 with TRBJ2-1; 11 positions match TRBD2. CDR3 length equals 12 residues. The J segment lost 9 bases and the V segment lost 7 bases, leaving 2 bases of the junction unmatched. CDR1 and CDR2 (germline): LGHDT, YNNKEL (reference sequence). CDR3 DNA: TGTGCCAGCATAACTAGCGGGGGTGAGCAGTTCTTC. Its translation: CASITSGGEQFF.

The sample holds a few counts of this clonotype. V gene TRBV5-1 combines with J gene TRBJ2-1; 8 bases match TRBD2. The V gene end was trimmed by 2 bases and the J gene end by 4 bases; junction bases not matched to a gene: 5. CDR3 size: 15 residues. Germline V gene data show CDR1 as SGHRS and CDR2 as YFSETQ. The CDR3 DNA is TGCGCCAGCAGCTTAGCGGGGGAAACATACAATGAGCAGTTCTTC. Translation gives CASSLAGETYNEQFF.

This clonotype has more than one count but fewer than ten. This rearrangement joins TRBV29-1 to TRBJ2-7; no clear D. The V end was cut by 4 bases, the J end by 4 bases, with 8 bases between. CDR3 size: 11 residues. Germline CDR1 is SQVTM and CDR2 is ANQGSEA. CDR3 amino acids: CSVGRDYEQYF. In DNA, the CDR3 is TGCAGCGTTGGAAGGGATTACGAGCAGTACTTC.

CDR3 in amino acids: CSVEVLGPGYTF. DNA of the CDR3: TGCAGCGTTGAAGTTTTGGGACCGGGCTACACCTTC. This chain joins TRBV29-1 and TRBJ1-2, with D maybe TRBD1 (5 bases). V lost 1 base and J 8 bases, leaving 11 bases between the germline ends. There are 12 residues in the CDR3. The germline V gene has CDR1 SQVTM and CDR2 ANQGSEA.

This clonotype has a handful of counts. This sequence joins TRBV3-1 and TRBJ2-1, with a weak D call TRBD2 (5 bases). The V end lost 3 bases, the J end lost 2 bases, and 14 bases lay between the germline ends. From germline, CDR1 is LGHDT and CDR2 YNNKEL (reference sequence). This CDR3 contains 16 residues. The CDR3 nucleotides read TGTGCCAGCAGCCAGGGAAGCGGATTAGCCTACAATGAGCAGTTCTTC. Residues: CASSQGSGLAYNEQFF.

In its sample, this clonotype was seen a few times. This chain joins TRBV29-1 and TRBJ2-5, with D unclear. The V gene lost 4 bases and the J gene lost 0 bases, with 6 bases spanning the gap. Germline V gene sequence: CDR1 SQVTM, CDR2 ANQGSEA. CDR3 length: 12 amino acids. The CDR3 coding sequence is TGCAGCGTTGCTGGGTACCAAGAGACCCAGTACTTC. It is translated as CSVAGYQETQYF.

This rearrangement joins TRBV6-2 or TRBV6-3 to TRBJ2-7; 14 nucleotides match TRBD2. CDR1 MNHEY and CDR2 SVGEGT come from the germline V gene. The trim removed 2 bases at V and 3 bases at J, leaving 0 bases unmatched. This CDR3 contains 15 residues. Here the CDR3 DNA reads TGTGCCAGCAGTTACGGGACTAGCGGGGGCTACGAGCAGTACTTC. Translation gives CASSYGTSGGYEQYF.

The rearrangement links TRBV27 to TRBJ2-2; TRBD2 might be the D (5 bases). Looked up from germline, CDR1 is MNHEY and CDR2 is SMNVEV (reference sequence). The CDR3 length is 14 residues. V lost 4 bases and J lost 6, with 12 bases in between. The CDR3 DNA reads TGTGCCAGCAGTTCGGAGAGGGTCCCCGGGGAGCTGTTTTTT. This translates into CASSSERVPGELFF.

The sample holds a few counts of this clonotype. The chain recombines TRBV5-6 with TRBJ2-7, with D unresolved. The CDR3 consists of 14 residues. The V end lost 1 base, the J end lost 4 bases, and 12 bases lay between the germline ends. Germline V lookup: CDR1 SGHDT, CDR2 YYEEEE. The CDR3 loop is CASSLSNLRYEQYF. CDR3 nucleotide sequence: TGTGCCAGCAGCTTGTCTAACCTACGGTACGAGCAGTACTTC.

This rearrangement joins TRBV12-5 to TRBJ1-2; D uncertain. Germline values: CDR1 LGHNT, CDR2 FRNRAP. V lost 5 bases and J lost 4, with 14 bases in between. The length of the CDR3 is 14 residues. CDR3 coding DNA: TGTGCTAGTGGTCTACCCCACGTCCGCTATGGCTACACCTTC. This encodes CASGLPHVRYGYTF.

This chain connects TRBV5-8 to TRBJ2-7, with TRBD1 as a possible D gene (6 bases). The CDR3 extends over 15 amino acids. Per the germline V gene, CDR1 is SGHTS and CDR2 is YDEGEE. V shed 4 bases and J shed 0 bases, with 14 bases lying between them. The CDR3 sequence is CASSRTRDISYEQYF. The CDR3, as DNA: TGTGCCAGCAGCCGTACCCGGGACATCTCCTACGAGCAGTACTTC.

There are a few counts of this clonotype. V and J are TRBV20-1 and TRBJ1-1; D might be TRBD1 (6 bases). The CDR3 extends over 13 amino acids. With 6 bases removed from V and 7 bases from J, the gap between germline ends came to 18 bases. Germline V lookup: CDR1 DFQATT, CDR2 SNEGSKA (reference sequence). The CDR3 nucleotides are TGCAGTGCGTCGAATCTGATAGGGGGTGAAGCTTTCTTT. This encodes CSASNLIGGEAFF.

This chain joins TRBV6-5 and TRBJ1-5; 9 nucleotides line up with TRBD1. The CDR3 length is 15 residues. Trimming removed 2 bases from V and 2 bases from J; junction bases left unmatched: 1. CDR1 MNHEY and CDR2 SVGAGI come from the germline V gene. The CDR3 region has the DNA TGTGCCAGCAGTTACCGGACAGGGGGCAATCAGCCCCAGCATTTT. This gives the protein CASSYRTGGNQPQHF.

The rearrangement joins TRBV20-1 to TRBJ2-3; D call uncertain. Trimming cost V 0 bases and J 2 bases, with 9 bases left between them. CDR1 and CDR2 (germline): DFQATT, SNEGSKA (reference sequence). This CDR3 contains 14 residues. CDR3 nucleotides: TGCAGTGCTAGAGATTGGCTAGACACAGATACGCAGTATTTT. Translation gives CSARDWLDTDTQYF.

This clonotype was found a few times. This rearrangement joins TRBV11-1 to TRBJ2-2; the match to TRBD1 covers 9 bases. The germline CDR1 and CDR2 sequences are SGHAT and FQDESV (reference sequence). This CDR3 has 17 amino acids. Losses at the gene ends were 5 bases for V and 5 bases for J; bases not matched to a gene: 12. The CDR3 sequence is CASSRQQQGARTGELFF. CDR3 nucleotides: TGTGCCAGCAGCCGCCAACAACAGGGGGCGAGGACCGGGGAGCTGTTTTTT.

CDR3 in DNA: TGTGCCAGCAGCTTAGGTCAGGGGGGACGCGAGCAGTACTTC. Protein sequence: CASSLGQGGREQYF. The V and J genes are TRBV7-9 and TRBJ2-7, with D perhaps matching TRBD1 (7 bases). The germline CDR1 and CDR2 sequences are SEHNR and FQNEAQ (reference sequence). Trimming shortened V by 1 base and J by 6 bases, and 13 bases separated the two germline ends. The CDR3 runs 14 residues.